The clone carrying this T cell receptor (beta chain) has just one count. This record belongs to a study of blood T cell repertoires in COVID-19. Study at large: Collection of acute and convalescent COVID-19 samples took place in the United States, Italy and Spain.

In germline, CDR1 is KGHDR, CDR2 SFDVKD. The V and J ends lost 4 bases and 5 bases, in that order; junction bases with no gene match: 10. CDR3 length: 16 amino acids. Some clones are missing from TCRdb's copy, which holds only in-frame ones; the method was immunoSEQ multiplex PCR. The sample has more than 200,000 clones; around nine tenths are singletons. Among Cohort 3 donors, those recovered had two negative PCRs, clearance, or symptom resolution. The chain recombines TRBV24-1 with TRBJ2-5; 9 bases are shared with TRBD1. Sequencing was performed on PBMCs or T cells enriched from blood (not recorded which). The clonotype comes from a woman between 18 and 29 years old who had recovered from COVID-19. CDR3: CATSDATGGIGETQYF. CDR3 in DNA: TGTGCCACCAGTGACGCGACAGGGGGAATAGGGGAGACCCAGTACTTC.